This T cell receptor (beta chain) was obtained from a study of T cell repertoires in cytomegalovirus infection. Regarding the study as a whole: The study found HLA-C-restricted CMV-specific TCR beta clonotypes dominating the ex vivo response.

Many counts were recorded for this clonotype. The target antigen is unknown. From the reads, TCRdb called clonotypes with MiXCR, one entry per CDR3 protein. Here the sample spans more than 650,000 distinct CDR3 sequences, roughly a third being singletons. This clonotype was sampled from a human donor in good health (CMV status not recorded). Some clones in this sample may be carry-over from other donors' samples. Source material: PBMCs.

CDR3 sequence (DNA): TGTGCCAGCAGCTTTCTCCCGCCGGCCGAGCAGTACTTC. This codes for CASSFLPPAEQYF. This chain joins TRBV7-2 and TRBJ2-7; D is unresolved. Germline V gives CDR1 SGHTA, CDR2 FQGNSA. The CDR3 has 13 residues. V was cut by 3 bases and J by 6 bases, with 12 bases left in between.